The 30 T cell receptor beta chains reported below all come from one sample, sequenced in a study of CD8 T cells in Susac syndrome. RNA, at roughly 0.5 to 1 ug, was reverse transcribed with random hexamers. TCRdb reprocessed the immunoSEQ multiplex PCR reads via MiXCR and lists one record per CDR3 protein. The data contain fewer than 85,000 distinct CDR3 sequences, 95% of them singletons. The source material was CD8+ T cells from PBMCs. All receptors derive from a human donor with Susac syndrome.

The genes are TRBV20-1 and TRBJ2-7; 8 bases line up with TRBD2. CDR3 length equals 18 residues. The germline gives CDR1 DFQATT, CDR2 SNEGSKA (reference sequence). The V segment lost 2 bases and the J segment 4 bases; nucleotides outside the gene matches: 19. DNA of the CDR3: TGCAGTGCTAGACCGCCCCTGAGCGGGAGCACCCCCACGTACGAGCAGTACTTC. Translated, it gives CSARPPLSGSTPTYEQYF.

The genes are TRBV9 and TRBJ2-1, with D perhaps matching TRBD2 (5 bases). CDR1 is SGDLS and CDR2 is YYNGEE in the germline V gene. Trimming removed 0 bases at V and 0 bases at J, with 19 bases between. CDR3 length: 19 residues. CDR3 sequence (DNA): TGTGCCAGCAGCGTAGCTCGGCATGAGTCGGGGAGCTCCTACAATGAGCAGTTCTTC. It translates to CASSVARHESGSSYNEQFF.

This chain connects TRBV27 to TRBJ1-1, with 8 positions matching TRBD1. Germline CDR1 MNHEY, CDR2 SMNVEV (reference sequence). There are 14 residues in the CDR3. Trimming removed 3 bases from V and 6 bases from J; junction bases left unmatched: 6. CDR3 in DNA: TGTGCCAGCAGTTTTTCGACAGGGGAGGCTGAAGCTTTCTTT. Translating gives CASSFSTGEAEAFF.

The chain uses TRBV20-1 and TRBJ2-7; TRBD2 might be the D (6 bases). Germline V gene sequence: CDR1 DFQATT, CDR2 SNEGSKA (reference sequence). Deletions cut 5 bases from V and 6 bases from J, with 26 bases between. This CDR3 spans 16 amino acids. Here the CDR3 DNA reads TGCAGTGCTCCCTATGGGAGTCCGGGAGCTCCCCTCGAGCAGTACTTC. This sequence encodes CSAPYGSPGAPLEQYF.

This chain links TRBV6-5 with TRBJ1-2, with D possibly matching TRBD1 (6 bases). The V end was cut by 0 bases, the J end by 3 bases, with 8 bases between. This CDR3 is 14 amino acids long. Per germline, CDR1 MNHEY and CDR2 SVGAGI. The DNA for the CDR3 is TGTGCCAGCAGTTACTCCGCAGGGGACTATGGCTACACCTTC. Amino acid sequence: CASSYSAGDYGYTF.

J is TRBJ2-1 and V is TRBV20-1; 7 bases agree with TRBD1. CDR3 length: 14 amino acids. Trimming took 5 bases from V and 0 from J; bases not matched to a gene: 4. Germline V gives CDR1 DFQATT, CDR2 SNEGSKA (reference sequence). Here the CDR3 reads CSAVTGDSYNEQFF. CDR3 in DNA: TGCAGTGCTGTAACAGGGGACTCCTACAATGAGCAGTTCTTC.

The rearrangement links TRBV7-9 to TRBJ2-7; 13 bases line up with TRBD2. Losses at the gene ends were 5 bases for V and 4 bases for J; bases not matched to a gene: 8. The CDR3 runs to 16 residues. Germline V gene lookup returns CDR1 SEHNR and CDR2 FQNEAQ (reference sequence). CDR3 in amino acids: CASSRMTSGRHYEQYF. CDR3 sequence (DNA): TGTGCCAGCAGCCGCATGACTAGCGGGAGGCATTACGAGCAGTACTTC.

DNA of the CDR3: TGTGCCAGCAGCTTGGGGCAGGGGGTGAATCAGCCCCAGCATTTT. It specifies CASSLGQGVNQPQHF. This rearrangement joins TRBV13 to TRBJ1-5; TRBD1 agrees at 7 bases. Germline V gene lookup returns CDR1 PRHDT and CDR2 FYEKMQ (reference sequence). The V and J ends lost 3 bases and 4 bases, in that order; junction bases with no gene match: 6. This CDR3 contains 15 residues.

This clonotype was counted only a few times. An end of the junction does not agree with germline; a read error may underlie this. The rearrangement joins TRBV13 to TRBJ2-7; no clear D. The CDR3 extends over 13 amino acids. Looked up from germline, CDR1 is PRHDT and CDR2 is FYEKMQ (reference sequence). CDR3 region: CASSLASTYEQYF. CDR3 sequence (DNA): TGTGCCAGCAGTTTAGCATCGACCTACGAGCAGTACTTC.

The rearrangement joins TRBV9 to TRBJ2-3; D is ambiguous. The germline V gene has CDR1 SGDLS and CDR2 YYNGEE. CDR3 length: 12 residues. The V end was cut by 2 bases, the J end by 0 bases, with 1 base between. The CDR3 nucleotides are TGTGCCAGCAGCGTGAGCACAGATACGCAGTATTTT. This gives the protein CASSVSTDTQYF.

The V call is TRBV7-2, the J call TRBJ2-7, with 8 nucleotides matching TRBD2. CDR1 SGHTA and CDR2 FQGNSA come from the germline V gene. V was clipped by 1 base and J by 5 bases; unmatched bases: 7. This CDR3 comprises 15 residues. The CDR3 spells CASSLDPAGVDEQYF. CDR3 sequence (DNA): TGTGCCAGCAGCTTAGATCCAGCGGGAGTGGACGAGCAGTACTTC.

The chain couples TRBV4-1 to TRBJ2-7, with D possibly matching TRBD1 (5 bases). The CDR3 runs 15 residues. V shed 0 bases and J shed 6 bases, with 15 bases lying between them. The V gene's germline CDR1 is MGHRA and CDR2 YSYEKL. The DNA of the CDR3 is TGCGCCAGCAGCCAAGATATATCAGGGTCCGGCGAGCAGTACTTC. Residues: CASSQDISGSGEQYF.

J is TRBJ2-3 and V is TRBV30, with 7 bases identical to TRBD2. V gave up 4 bases and J gave up 6 bases; unmatched junction bases: 7. Germline CDR1 reads GTSNPN; CDR2 reads SVGIG (reference sequence). The CDR3 totals 13 residues. DNA for the CDR3: TGTGCCTGGACTAGCGGTCGCGATGATACGCAGTATTTT. It encodes CAWTSGRDDTQYF.

V gene TRBV29-1 combines with J gene TRBJ1-2; TRBD1 matches at 8 bases. The CDR3 totals 12 residues. CDR1 and CDR2 from the germline V gene are SQVTM and ANQGSEA. The V gene end was trimmed by 7 bases and the J gene end by 7 bases; junction bases not matched to a gene: 8. The CDR3 nucleotides are TGCAGCGCTGACAGGGGTTCCGGTGGCTACACCTTC. Translation: CSADRGSGGYTF.

This chain links TRBV7-6 with TRBJ1-5, with TRBD1 as a possible D gene (5 bases). Germline CDR1 reads SGHVS; CDR2 reads FNYEAQ. Trimming cost V 1 base and J 6 bases, with 10 bases left between them. CDR3 length: 14 amino acids. The CDR3 bases are TGTGCCAGCAGCTTAGGTGGGGCCTTTCAGCCCCAGCATTTT. Translated: CASSLGGAFQPQHF.

V usage is TRBV13 and J usage is TRBJ2-7; D possibly matches TRBD1 or TRBD2 (5 bases each). Germline loops: CDR1 PRHDT, CDR2 FYEKMQ (reference sequence). CDR3 length equals 14 residues. V lost 5 bases to trimming and J lost 2 bases, with 13 bases between them. CDR3 amino acids: CASSNRDPTYEQYF. The CDR3 nucleotides are TGTGCCAGCAGCAACCGGGACCCCACCTACGAGCAGTACTTC.

The V gene is TRBV9, the J gene TRBJ2-5; D gene uncertain. Germline V CDR1 and CDR2: SGDLS, YYNGEE. This CDR3 region has 11 residues. V dropped 3 bases and J dropped 10 bases, with 10 bases sitting between them. The CDR3 nucleotides read TGTGCCAGCAGCGATGCATTATTCCAGTACTTC. Its translation is CASSDALFQYF.

The chain has TRBV4-3 and TRBJ2-7; TRBD1 agrees at 7 bases. The CDR3 has 17 residues. The V gene end was trimmed by 1 base and the J gene end by 2 bases; junction bases not matched to a gene: 11. Germline assignment: CDR1 LGHNA and CDR2 YSLEER. The DNA of the CDR3 is TGCGCCAGCAGCCAAGTTCATCAGGGGACAGATCCCTACGAGCAGTACTTC. Protein sequence: CASSQVHQGTDPYEQYF.

The genes are TRBV27 and TRBJ2-1; TRBD2 is a possible D gene (5 bases). Trimming shortened V by 5 bases and J by 2 bases, and 10 bases separated the two germline ends. Germline CDR1 MNHEY, CDR2 SMNVEV (reference sequence). The CDR3 totals 14 residues. CDR3 coding DNA: TGTGCCAGCAGTCAGGCCGGGGCCTACAATGAGCAGTTCTTC. Encoded protein: CASSQAGAYNEQFF.

The chain's CDR3 is CATSRGRTSGDNEQFF. The CDR3 coding sequence is TGTGCCACCAGCAGGGGTAGGACTAGCGGTGACAATGAGCAGTTCTTC. The gene calls are TRBV15 and TRBJ2-1; 10 bases line up with TRBD2. Looked up from germline, CDR1 is LNHNV and CDR2 is YYDKDF (reference sequence). V lost 3 bases to trimming and J lost 5 bases; unmatched junction nucleotides: 7. The CDR3 is 16 amino acids.

V and J are TRBV20-1 and TRBJ2-6; 10 bases are a match to TRBD1. The CDR3 has 17 amino acids. Trimming took 5 bases from V and 0 from J; bases not matched to a gene: 7. Germline values: CDR1 DFQATT, CDR2 SNEGSKA (reference sequence). The CDR3 is CSAPDRGYPSGANVLTF. CDR3 coding DNA: TGCAGTGCTCCGGACAGGGGGTATCCCTCTGGGGCCAACGTCCTGACTTTC.

CDR3 protein: CASSVGATGELFF. DNA of the CDR3: TGTGCCAGCAGTGTAGGGGCCACCGGGGAGCTGTTTTTT. The chain combines TRBV27 with TRBJ2-2; TRBD1 might be the D (5 bases). V was trimmed by 5 bases and J by 4 bases, leaving 8 bases between them. The germline gives CDR1 MNHEY, CDR2 SMNVEV (reference sequence). This CDR3 spans 13 amino acids.

The CDR3 nucleotides read TGTGCCAGCAAACCGGGCGGGGGTTTCTACAATGAGCAGTTCTTC. Amino acids: CASKPGGGFYNEQFF. The chain recombines TRBV9 with TRBJ2-1; 7 nucleotides agree with TRBD2. V dropped 6 bases and J dropped 3; count of bases not matched to a gene: 9. The CDR3 spans 15 residues. In germline, CDR1 is SGDLS, CDR2 YYNGEE.

This clonotype was counted a few times. The chain combines TRBV6-2 or TRBV6-3 with TRBJ2-1; a weak D match, TRBD2 (5 bases). This CDR3 spans 12 amino acids. Between the trimmed V and J ends, which lost 8 bases and 9 bases, there was a span of 14 bases. Germline assignment: CDR1 MNHEY and CDR2 SVGEGT. The CDR3 here is CASQSGMGEQFF. Written as DNA, the CDR3 is TGTGCCAGCCAGAGCGGAATGGGTGAGCAGTTCTTC.

The V and J genes are TRBV7-3 and TRBJ2-5; no definite D call. Germline V gene sequence: CDR1 SGHTA, CDR2 FQGTGA. The CDR3 is 13 amino acids. Trimming cost V 4 bases and J 3 bases, with 9 bases left between them. This CDR3 reads CASSSYIEETQYF. The CDR3 DNA sequence: TGTGCCAGCAGCTCCTACATTGAAGAGACCCAGTACTTC.

V and J are TRBV29-1 and TRBJ2-1; tentative D call: TRBD2 (6 bases). The germline V gene has CDR1 SQVTM and CDR2 ANQGSEA. V was pared by 2 bases and J by 5 bases, with 10 bases between. The CDR3 consists of 13 residues. The CDR3 DNA follows: TGCAGCGTTGAACCCGGGAGTCACAATGAGCAGTTCTTC. It is translated as CSVEPGSHNEQFF.

The chain has TRBV7-9 and TRBJ2-2, with 11 nucleotides matching TRBD2. Germline lookup yields CDR1 SEHNR and CDR2 FQNEAQ (reference sequence). J gave up 6 bases and V 4 bases, and 10 bases lay outside the gene matches. This CDR3 is 17 amino acids long. CDR3 protein: CASSSDPGLAAAGELFF. In DNA form, the CDR3 reads TGTGCCAGCAGCTCCGATCCGGGACTAGCGGCCGCCGGGGAGCTGTTTTTT.

V usage is TRBV6-6 and J usage is TRBJ2-1; D is perhaps TRBD1 or TRBD2 (5 bases each). CDR3 length: 13 residues. The V and J ends lost 2 bases and 6 bases respectively, with 8 bases between them. Germline V gene data show CDR1 as MNHNY and CDR2 as SVGAGI (reference sequence). CDR3 coding DNA: TGTGCCAGCAGTTACGGGGGTCCCAATGAGCAGTTCTTC. Amino acid sequence: CASSYGGPNEQFF.

The chain is built from TRBV9 and TRBJ2-2; D unresolved. V lost 0 bases and J 3 bases, leaving 3 bases between the germline ends. The CDR3 totals 13 residues. Germline V gene lookup returns CDR1 SGDLS and CDR2 YYNGEE. The CDR3 DNA reads TGTGCCAGCAGCGTAGTGTACACCGGGGAGCTGTTTTTT. Protein product: CASSVVYTGELFF.

This chain uses TRBV28 with TRBJ2-1; D is perhaps TRBD2 (5 bases). The CDR3 runs 14 residues. The V gene lost 3 bases and the J gene lost 8 bases, with 14 bases spanning the gap. The germline V gene encodes CDR1 MDHEN and CDR2 SYDVKM. In nucleotides, the CDR3 is TGTGCCAGCAGTTTGTTTCAGCCGAGGGATGAGCAGTTCTTC. This sequence encodes CASSLFQPRDEQFF.